This T cell receptor (beta chain) was recorded in a study of control samples from healthy donors and cancer patients. In germline, CDR1 is SEHNR, CDR2 FQNEAQ (reference sequence). The CDR3 loop spans 16 amino acids. The V gene lost 5 bases and the J gene lost 2 bases, with 19 bases spanning the gap. Sequenced by immunoSEQ multiplex PCR; TCRdb stores in-frame clones only, minus some. The sample has about 170,000 clones, about 90% seen once. The material sequenced was blood. V is TRBV7-9 and J is TRBJ2-7, with a weak D call TRBD2 (6 bases). The clonotype originates from a woman aged 30 to 39 in good health. The DNA for the CDR3 is TGTGCCAGCAGCGCAGTTCTGGGACCGGGGGCCTACGAGCAGTACTTC. It codes for CASSAVLGPGAYEQYF. Looking up the rest from reference TRBV7-9 and TRBJ2-7 gives the full variable domain: DTGVSQNPRHKITKRGQNVTFRCDPISEHNRLYWYRQTLGQGPEFLTYFQNEAQLEKSRLLSDRFSAERPKGSFSTLEIQRTEQGDSAMYLCASSAVLGPGAYEQYFGPGTRLTVT.